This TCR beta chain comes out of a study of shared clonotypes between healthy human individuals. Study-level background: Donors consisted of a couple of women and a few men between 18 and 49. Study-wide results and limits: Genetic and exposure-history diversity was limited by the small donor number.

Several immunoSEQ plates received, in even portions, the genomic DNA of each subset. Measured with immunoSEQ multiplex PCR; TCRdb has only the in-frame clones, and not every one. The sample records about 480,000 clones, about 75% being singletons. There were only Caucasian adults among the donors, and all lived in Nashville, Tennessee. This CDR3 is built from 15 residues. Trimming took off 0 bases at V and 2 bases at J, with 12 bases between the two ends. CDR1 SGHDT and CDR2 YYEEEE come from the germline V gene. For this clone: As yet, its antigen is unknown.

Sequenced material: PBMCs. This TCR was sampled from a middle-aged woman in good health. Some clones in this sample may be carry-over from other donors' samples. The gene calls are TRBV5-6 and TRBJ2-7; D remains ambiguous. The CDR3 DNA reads TGTGCCAGCAGCTTGGGAGTGACCAGTGCCTACGAGCAGTACTTC. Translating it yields CASSLGVTSAYEQYF.